This T cell receptor (beta chain) was retrieved from a study of T-cell reconstitution after alpha-beta-depleted transplantation in children. Unique molecular identifiers were incorporated into the prepared TCRbeta library. TCRdb reprocessed the PCR reads with MiXCR, giving one entry per CDR3 protein. The data hold about 600,000 distinct CDR3 sequences, with around 23% observed a single time. Study-wide results and caveats: By one year post-transplant, T-cell counts and diversity largely arose from T cells that were newly produced. Surviving thymic progenitors and recipient T cells were the source of high TCRbeta diversity at day 60 in some patients. The origin of alpha-beta T cells about two months after transplant was reportedly several hundred expanded graft clones.

This clonotype has at least ten counts. What it binds is not known. Per the germline V gene, CDR1 is SGHVS and CDR2 is FNYEAQ. Deletions cut 1 base from V and 7 bases from J, with 8 bases between. The CDR3 totals 13 residues. The source material was PBMCs, mostly from graft donor cells, sampled 360 days after TCRalphabeta/CD19-depleted stem cell transplant. The receptor was derived from a boy under two years old who had a stem cell transplant for acute myeloid leukemia, so the T cells may come from the graft donor. V and J are TRBV7-6 and TRBJ2-1; D gene unclear. The CDR3 region has the DNA TGTGCCAGCAGCTTAGACCGGATGAATGAGCAGTTCTTC. Its translation: CASSLDRMNEQFF.